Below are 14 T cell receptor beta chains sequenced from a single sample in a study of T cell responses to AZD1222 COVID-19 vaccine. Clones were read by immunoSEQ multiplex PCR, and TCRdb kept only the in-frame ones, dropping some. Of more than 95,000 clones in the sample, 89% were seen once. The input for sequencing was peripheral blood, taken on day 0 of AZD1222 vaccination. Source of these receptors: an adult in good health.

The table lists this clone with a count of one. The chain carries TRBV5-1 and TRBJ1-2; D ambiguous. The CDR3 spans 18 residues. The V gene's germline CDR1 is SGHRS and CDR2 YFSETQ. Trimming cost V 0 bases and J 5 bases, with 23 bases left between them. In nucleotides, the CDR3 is TGCGCCAGCAGCTTGGGTGGGGTCCCTTTTAGGAAAGGATATGGCTACACCTTC. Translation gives CASSLGGVPFRKGYGYTF.

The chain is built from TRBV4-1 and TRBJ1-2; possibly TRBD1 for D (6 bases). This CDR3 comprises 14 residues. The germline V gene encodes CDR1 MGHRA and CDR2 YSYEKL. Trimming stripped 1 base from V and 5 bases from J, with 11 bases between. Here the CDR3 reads CASSQVGGSYGYTF. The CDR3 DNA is TGCGCCAGCAGCCAAGTAGGGGGGTCATATGGCTACACCTTC.

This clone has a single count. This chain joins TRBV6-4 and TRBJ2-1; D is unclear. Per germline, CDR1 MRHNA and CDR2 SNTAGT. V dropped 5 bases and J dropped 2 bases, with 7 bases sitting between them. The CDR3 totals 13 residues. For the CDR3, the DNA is TGTGCCAGCAGTAATGGGGCCTACAATGAGCAGTTCTTC. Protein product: CASSNGAYNEQFF.

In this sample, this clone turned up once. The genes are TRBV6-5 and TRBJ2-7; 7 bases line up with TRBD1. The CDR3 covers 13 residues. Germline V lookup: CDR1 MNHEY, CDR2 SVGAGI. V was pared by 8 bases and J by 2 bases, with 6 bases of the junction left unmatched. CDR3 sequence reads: CASSPTGPYEQYF. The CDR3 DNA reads TGTGCCAGCTCCCCGACAGGGCCCTACGAGCAGTACTTC.

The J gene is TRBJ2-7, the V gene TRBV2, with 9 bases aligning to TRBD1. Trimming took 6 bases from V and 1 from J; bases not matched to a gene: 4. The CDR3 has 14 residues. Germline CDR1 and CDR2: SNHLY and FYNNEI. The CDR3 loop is CASRGTGPSYEQYF. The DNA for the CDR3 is TGTGCCAGCAGGGGGACAGGGCCTTCCTACGAGCAGTACTTC.

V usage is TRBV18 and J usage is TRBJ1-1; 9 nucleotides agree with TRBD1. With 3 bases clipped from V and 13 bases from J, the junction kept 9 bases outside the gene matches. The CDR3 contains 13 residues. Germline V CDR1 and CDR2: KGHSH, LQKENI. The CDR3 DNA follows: TGTGCCAGCTCACCGATCCGGGACAGGGTCGATTTCTTT. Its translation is CASSPIRDRVDFF. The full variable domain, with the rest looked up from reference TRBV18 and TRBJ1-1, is NAGVMQNPRHLVRRRGQEARLRCSPMKGHSHVYWYRQLPEEGLKFMVYLQKENIIDESGMPKERFSAEFPKEGPSILRIQQVVRGDSAAYFCASSPIRDRVDFFGQGTRLTVV.

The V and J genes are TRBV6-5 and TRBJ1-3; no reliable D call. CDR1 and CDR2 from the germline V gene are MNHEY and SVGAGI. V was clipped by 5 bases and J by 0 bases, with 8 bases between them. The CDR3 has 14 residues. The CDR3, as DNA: TGTGCCAGCAGTCCGTACTACTCTGGAAACACCATATATTTT. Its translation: CASSPYYSGNTIYF.

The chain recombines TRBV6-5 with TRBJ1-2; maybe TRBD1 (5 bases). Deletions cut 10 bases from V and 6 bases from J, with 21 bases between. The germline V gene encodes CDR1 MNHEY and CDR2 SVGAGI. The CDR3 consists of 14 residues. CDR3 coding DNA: TGTGCCACCATAGACGGGGGATTCGTGCATGGCTACACCTTC. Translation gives CATIDGGFVHGYTF.

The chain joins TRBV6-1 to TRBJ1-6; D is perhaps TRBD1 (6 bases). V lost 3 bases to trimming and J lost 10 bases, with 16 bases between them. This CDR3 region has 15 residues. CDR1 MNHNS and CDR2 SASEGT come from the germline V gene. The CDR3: CASSEAPQGGSPLHF. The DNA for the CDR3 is TGTGCCAGCAGTGAGGCCCCACAGGGAGGCTCACCCCTCCACTTT.

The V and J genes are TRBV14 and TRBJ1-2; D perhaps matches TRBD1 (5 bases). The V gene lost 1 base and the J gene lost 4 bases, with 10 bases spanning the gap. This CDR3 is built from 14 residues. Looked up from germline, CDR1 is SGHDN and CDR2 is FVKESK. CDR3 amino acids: CASSQAGLTYGYTF. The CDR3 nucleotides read TGTGCCAGCAGCCAAGCGGGACTAACCTATGGCTACACCTTC.

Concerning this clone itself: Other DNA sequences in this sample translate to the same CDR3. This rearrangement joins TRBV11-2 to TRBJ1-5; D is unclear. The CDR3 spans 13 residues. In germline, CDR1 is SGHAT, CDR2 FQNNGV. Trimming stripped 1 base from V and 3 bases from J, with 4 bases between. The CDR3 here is CASSLGSNQPQHF. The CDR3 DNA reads TGTGCCAGCAGCTTAGGGTCCAATCAGCCCCAGCATTTT.

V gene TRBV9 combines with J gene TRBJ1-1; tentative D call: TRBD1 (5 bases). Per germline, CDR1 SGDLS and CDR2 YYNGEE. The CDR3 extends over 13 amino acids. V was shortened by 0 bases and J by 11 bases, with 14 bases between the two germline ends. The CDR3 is CASSVGGRDTAFF. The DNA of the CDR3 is TGTGCCAGCAGCGTAGGAGGCAGGGATACGGCTTTCTTT.

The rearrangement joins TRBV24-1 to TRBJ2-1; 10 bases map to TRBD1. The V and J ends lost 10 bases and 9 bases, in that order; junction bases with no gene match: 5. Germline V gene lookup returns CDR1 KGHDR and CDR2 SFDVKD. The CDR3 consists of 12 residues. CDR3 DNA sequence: TGTGCCACGACCGGGACAGGGGTTGAGCAGTTCTTC. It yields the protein CATTGTGVEQFF.

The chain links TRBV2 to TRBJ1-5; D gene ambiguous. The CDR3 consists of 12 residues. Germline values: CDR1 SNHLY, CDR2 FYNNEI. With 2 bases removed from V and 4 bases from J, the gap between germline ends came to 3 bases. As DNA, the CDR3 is TGTGCCAGCAGTGAACCGAATCAGCCCCAGCATTTT. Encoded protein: CASSEPNQPQHF.